This T cell receptor beta chain was sequenced during a study of cytomegalovirus exposure and HLA in healthy donors. Study information: Earlier results showed 90 million to 120 million unique TCR beta sequences derived from about 179 million T cells.

PCR was performed using 60 Vbeta and 13 Jbeta primers. Repertoires were generated with immunoSEQ multiplex PCR, while TCRdb's copy carries only in-frame clones and drops some. In total, the table holds 95,000 to 110,000 clones. Details on this clone: The target antigen is unknown.

The donors (healthy individuals) were bone marrow donors. The CDR3 runs 15 residues. Trimming removed 2 bases at V and 3 bases at J, with 13 bases between. CDR1 SEHNR and CDR2 FQNEAQ come from the germline V gene (reference sequence). Study results and limitations: Sequencing had likely introduced a cluster of highly shared sequence variants as an artifact. HLA-A and HLA-B allele assignments for most subjects were reportedly predicted accurately using TCR beta sequences.

The gene calls are TRBV7-9 and TRBJ1-1, with D hard to call. The specimen sequenced was PBMCs. The sequence derives from a man aged 35-49 years in good health and CMV-seronegative. The CDR3 sequence is CASSLIQQLHTEAFF. CDR3 DNA: TGTGCCAGCAGCTTAATACAGCAGCTACACACTGAAGCTTTCTTT.